The rows below give T cell receptor beta chains drawn from one sample of a study of T cell repertoires in cytomegalovirus infection. Their specific antigens are unknown. TCRdb fed the reads into MiXCR, producing one record per CDR3 protein. The sample shows 800,000 to 950,000 distinct CDR3 sequences, approximately 32% of them seen only once. The specimen comprised cultured CD8+ T cells from PBMCs, sampled from culture after CMV antigen stimulation. Every receptor here comes from a human donor in good health (CMV status not recorded). Some clones in this sample may be carry-over from other donors' samples. CDR3s include the opening cysteine and the closing phenylalanine or tryptophan. Each record gives: V gene, D gene, clone size, J gene, CDR3 protein, CDR3 DNA. A D gene is named only where the DNA matches it firmly. Only some rows state a clone size, as once, few, many or a class for expanded clones.

V: TRBV12-3/TRBV12-4; D: -; size: -; J: TRBJ1-2; CDR3: CASSFSVHGYTF; DNA: TGTGCCAGCAGTTTTAGTGTCCACGGCTACACCTTC
V: TRBV7-9; D: -; size: few; J: TRBJ2-7; CDR3: CASSSSSGSSYEQYF; DNA: TGTGCCAGCAGCTCGTCATCGGGGAGCTCCTACGAGCAGTACTTC
V: TRBV7-4; D: TRBD1; size: -; J: TRBJ1-2; CDR3: CASSPGTGLKDHYGYTF; DNA: TGTGCCAGCAGCCCCGGGACAGGTCTTAAGGACCACTATGGCTACACCTTC
V: TRBV5-1; D: -; size: few; J: TRBJ2-1; CDR3: CASSLKWSSYNEQFF; DNA: TGCGCCAGCAGCTTGAAGTGGAGCTCCTACAATGAGCAGTTCTTC
V: TRBV7-9; D: -; size: -; J: TRBJ2-1; CDR3: CASSPHPNEQFF; DNA: TGTGCCAGCAGCCCCCATCCCAATGAGCAGTTCTTC
V: TRBV10-2; D: TRBD2; size: -; J: TRBJ2-1; CDR3: CASGTNFYNEQFF; DNA: TGCGCCAGCGGGACTAATTTCTACAATGAGCAGTTCTTC
V: TRBV4-3; D: -; size: -; J: TRBJ2-6; CDR3: CASSQDTAPSGANVLTF; DNA: TGCGCCAGCAGCCAAGATACGGCGCCCTCTGGGGCCAACGTCCTGACTTTC
V: TRBV6-1; D: -; size: -; J: TRBJ1-2; CDR3: CASSENPTGNYGYTF; DNA: TGTGCCAGCAGTGAAAACCCGACAGGAAACTATGGCTACACCTTC
V: TRBV6-2/TRBV6-3; D: TRBD1; size: -; J: TRBJ2-5; CDR3: CASSYPMTGDEETQYF; DNA: TGTGCCAGCAGTTACCCTATGACAGGGGATGAAGAGACCCAGTACTTC
V: TRBV27; D: -; size: -; J: TRBJ1-1; CDR3: CASSLGLKNTEAFF; DNA: TGTGCCAGCAGTTTAGGACTGAAGAACACTGAAGCTTTCTTT
V: TRBV6-5; D: -; size: few; J: TRBJ2-2; CDR3: CASSYRRIGTGELFF; DNA: TGTGCCAGCAGTTACCGGCGAATTGGCACCGGGGAGCTGTTTTTT
V: TRBV12-3/TRBV12-4; D: TRBD2; size: many; J: TRBJ2-7; CDR3: CASRRTSGLLGEQYF; DNA: TGTGCCAGCAGGAGGACTAGCGGGCTTTTGGGGGAGCAGTACTTC
V: TRBV4-1; D: -; size: -; J: TRBJ1-5; CDR3: CASSQETFSNQPQHF; DNA: TGCGCCAGCAGCCAAGAAACCTTTAGCAATCAGCCCCAGCATTTT
V: TRBV6-5; D: -; size: -; J: TRBJ2-2; CDR3: CASSPGVRGLLTGELFF; DNA: TGTGCCAGCAGTCCTGGGGTCCGGGGACTTCTCACCGGGGAGCTGTTTTTT
V: TRBV27; D: TRBD1; size: few; J: TRBJ2-1; CDR3: CASRLGTAFSSYNEQFF; DNA: TGTGCCAGCAGGCTCGGGACAGCCTTTAGCTCCTACAATGAGCAGTTCTTC
V: TRBV7-9; D: TRBD1; size: -; J: TRBJ2-2; CDR3: CASSADRTGELFF; DNA: TGTGCCAGCAGCGCGGACAGGACCGGGGAGCTGTTTTTT
V: TRBV11-2; D: -; size: -; J: TRBJ2-1; CDR3: CASSFWGRGQDEQFF; DNA: TGTGCCAGCAGCTTTTGGGGGCGTGGGCAGGATGAGCAGTTCTTC